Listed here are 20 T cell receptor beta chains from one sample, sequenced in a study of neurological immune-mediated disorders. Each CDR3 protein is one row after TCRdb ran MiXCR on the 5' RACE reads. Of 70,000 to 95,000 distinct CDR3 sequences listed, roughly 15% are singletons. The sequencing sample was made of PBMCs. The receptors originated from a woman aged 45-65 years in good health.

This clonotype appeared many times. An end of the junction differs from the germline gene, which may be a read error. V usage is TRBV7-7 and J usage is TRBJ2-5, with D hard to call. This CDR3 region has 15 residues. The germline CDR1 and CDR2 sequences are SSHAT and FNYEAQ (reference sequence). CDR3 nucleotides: TGTGCTAGCAGCTTAATGCCCGGCGGCCAAGAGACCCAGTACTTC. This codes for CASSLMPGGQETQYF.

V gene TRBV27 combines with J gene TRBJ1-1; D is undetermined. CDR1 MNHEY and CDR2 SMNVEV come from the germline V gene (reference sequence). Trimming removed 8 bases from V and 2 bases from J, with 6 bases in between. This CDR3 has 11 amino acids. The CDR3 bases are TGTGCCAGCTGGGTTAACACTGAAGCTTTCTTT. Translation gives CASWVNTEAFF.

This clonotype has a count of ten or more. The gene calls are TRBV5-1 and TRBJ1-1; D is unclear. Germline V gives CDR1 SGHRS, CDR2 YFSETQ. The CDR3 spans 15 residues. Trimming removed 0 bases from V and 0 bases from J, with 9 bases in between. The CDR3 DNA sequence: TGCGCCAGCAGCTTGGGGGGTCTGATGAACACTGAAGCTTTCTTT. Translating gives CASSLGGLMNTEAFF.

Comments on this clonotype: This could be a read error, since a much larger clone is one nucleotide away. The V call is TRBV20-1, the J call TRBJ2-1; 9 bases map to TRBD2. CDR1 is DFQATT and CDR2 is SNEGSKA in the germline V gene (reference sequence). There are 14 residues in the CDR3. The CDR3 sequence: CSGREGRSYNDQFF. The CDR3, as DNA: TGCAGTGGGCGGGAGGGCCGATCCTACAATGATCAGTTCTTC.

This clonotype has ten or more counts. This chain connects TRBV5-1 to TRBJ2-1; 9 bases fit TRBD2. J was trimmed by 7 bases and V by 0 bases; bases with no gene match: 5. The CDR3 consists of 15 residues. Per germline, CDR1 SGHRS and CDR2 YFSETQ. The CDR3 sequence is CASSLESGRRNEQFF. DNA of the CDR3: TGCGCCAGCAGCTTGGAAAGCGGGAGGCGGAATGAGCAGTTCTTC. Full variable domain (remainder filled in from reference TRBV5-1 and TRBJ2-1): KAGVTQTPRYLIKTRGQQVTLSCSPISGHRSVSWYQQTPGQGLQFLFEYFSETQRNKGNFPGRFSGRQFSNSRSEMNVSTLELGDSALYLCASSLESGRRNEQFFGPGTRLTVL.

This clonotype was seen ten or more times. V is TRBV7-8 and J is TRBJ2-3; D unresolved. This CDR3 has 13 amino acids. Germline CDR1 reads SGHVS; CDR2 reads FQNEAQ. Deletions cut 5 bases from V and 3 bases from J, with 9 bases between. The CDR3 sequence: CASSVLQTDTQYF. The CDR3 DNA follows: TGTGCCAGCAGCGTGTTACAGACAGATACGCAGTATTTT.

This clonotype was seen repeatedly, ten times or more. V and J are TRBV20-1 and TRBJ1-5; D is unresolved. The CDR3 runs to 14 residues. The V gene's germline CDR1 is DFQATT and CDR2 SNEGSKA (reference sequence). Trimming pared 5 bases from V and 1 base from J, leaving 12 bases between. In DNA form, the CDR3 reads TGCAGTGCTCCGGATCCTATAAGCAATCAGCCCCAGCATTTT. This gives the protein CSAPDPISNQPQHF.

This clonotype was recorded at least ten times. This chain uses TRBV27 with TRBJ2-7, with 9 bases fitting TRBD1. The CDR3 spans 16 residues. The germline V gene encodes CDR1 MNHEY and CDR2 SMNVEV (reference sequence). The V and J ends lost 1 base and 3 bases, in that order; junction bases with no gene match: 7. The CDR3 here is CASSLLGDRANYEQYF. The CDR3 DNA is TGTGCCAGCAGTTTATTAGGGGACAGGGCGAACTACGAGCAGTACTTC.

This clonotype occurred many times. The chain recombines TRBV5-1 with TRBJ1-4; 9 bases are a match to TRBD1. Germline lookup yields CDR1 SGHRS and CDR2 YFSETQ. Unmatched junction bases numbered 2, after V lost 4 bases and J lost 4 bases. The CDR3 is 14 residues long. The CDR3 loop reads CASSTGQGNEKLFF. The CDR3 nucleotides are TGCGCCAGCAGCACGGGACAGGGTAATGAAAAACTGTTTTTT.

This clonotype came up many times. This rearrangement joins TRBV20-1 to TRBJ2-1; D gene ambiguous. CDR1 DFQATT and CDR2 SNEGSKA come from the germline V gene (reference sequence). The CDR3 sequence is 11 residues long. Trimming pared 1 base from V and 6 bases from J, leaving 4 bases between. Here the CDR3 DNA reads TGCAGTGCTAGAGTACCCAATGAGCAGTTCTTC. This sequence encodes CSARVPNEQFF.

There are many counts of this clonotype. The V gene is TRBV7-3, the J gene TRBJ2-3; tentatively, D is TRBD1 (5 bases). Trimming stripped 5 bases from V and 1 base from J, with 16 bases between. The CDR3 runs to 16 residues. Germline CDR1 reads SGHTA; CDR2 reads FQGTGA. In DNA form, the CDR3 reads TGTGCCAGCAGCCCATACCGGACACCGCGCACAGATACGCAGTATTTT. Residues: CASSPYRTPRTDTQYF.

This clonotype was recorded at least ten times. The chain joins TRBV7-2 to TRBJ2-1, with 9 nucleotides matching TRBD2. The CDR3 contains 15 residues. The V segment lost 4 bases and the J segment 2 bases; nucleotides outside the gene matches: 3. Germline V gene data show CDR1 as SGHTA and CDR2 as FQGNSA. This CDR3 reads CASSWGLAPYNEQFF. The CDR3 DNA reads TGTGCCAGCAGCTGGGGACTAGCTCCCTACAATGAGCAGTTCTTC.

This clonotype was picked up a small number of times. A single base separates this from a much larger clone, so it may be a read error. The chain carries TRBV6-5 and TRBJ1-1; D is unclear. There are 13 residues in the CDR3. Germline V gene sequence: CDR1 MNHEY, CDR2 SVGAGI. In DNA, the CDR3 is TGTGCCAACAGTTACCAGGTGAACACTGAAGATTTCTTT. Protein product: CANSYQVNTEDFF.

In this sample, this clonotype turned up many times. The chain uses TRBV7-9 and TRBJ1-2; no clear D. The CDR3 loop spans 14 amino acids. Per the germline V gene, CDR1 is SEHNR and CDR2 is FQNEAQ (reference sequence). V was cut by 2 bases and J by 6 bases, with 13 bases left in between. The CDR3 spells CASSLFQDPDGYTF. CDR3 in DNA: TGTGCCAGCAGCTTATTCCAGGACCCGGATGGCTACACCTTC.

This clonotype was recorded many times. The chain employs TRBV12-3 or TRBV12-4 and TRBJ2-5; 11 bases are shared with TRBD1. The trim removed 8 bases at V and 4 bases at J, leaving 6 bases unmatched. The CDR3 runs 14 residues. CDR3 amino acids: CASRTGTGGETQYF. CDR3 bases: TGTGCCAGCCGTACCGGGACAGGGGGAGAGACCCAGTACTTC.

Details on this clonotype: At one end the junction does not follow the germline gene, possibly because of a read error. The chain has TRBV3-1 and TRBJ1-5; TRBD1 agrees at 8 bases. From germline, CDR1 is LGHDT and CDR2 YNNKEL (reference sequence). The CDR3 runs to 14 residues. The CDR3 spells CASGGTGGNQPKHF. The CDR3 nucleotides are TGTGCCAGCGGGGGGACAGGAGGTAATCAGCCCAAGCATTTT.

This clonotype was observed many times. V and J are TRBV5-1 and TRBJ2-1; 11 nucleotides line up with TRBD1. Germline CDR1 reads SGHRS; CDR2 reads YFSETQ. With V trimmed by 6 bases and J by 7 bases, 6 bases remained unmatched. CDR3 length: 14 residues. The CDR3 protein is CASTGTGGKNEQFF. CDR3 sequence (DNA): TGCGCCAGCACCGGGACAGGGGGTAAAAATGAGCAGTTCTTC.

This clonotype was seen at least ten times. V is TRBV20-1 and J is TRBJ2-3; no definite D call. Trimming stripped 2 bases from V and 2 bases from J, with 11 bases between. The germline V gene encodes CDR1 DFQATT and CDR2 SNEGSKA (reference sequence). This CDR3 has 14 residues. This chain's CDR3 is CSARIGGNTDTQYF. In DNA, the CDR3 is TGCAGTGCTAGAATCGGCGGAAACACAGATACGCAGTATTTT.

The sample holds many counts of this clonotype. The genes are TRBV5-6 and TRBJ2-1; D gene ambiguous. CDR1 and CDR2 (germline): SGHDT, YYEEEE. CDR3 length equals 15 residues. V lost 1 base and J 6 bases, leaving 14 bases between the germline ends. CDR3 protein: CASSLRVRLANEQFF. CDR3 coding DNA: TGTGCCAGCAGCTTGAGAGTCCGATTAGCCAATGAGCAGTTCTTC.

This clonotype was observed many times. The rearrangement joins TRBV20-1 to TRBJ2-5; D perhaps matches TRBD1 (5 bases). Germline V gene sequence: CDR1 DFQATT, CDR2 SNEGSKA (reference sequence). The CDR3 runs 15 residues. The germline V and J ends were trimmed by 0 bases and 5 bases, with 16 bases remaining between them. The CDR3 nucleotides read TGCAGTGCTAGAGATAGGGGCAGTTCTCGGGAGACCCAGTACTTC. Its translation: CSARDRGSSRETQYF.